This is a list of T cell receptor beta chains from one sample in a study of early T cells in non-severe SARS-CoV-2 infection. TCRdb used MiXCR to reprocess the 5' RACE reads, holding one entry per CDR3 protein. The repertoire includes more than 90,000 distinct CDR3 sequences, less than 15% of them detected once, and approximately 2.4% sits in the top ten. The source material was whole blood. These TCRs come from an adult who was a healthcare worker with PCR-confirmed SARS-CoV-2 infection or an uninfected control (not recorded which). Both conserved end residues are part of each CDR3. The D gene is left open where the match is weak. Where a row states a size, it is once, few, many or the class of an expanded clone; other rows omit it.

abundance,j_gene,len,v_gene,d_gene,CDR3nt,CDR3aa
few,TRBJ2-6,15,TRBV6-5,NA,TGTGCCAGCATCAAAAGGGGCTCAGGGGCCAACGTCCTGACTTTC,CASIKRGSGANVLTF
many,TRBJ1-2,18,TRBV6-5,NA,TGTGCCAGCGTAGGACCGAGGGTTAGTAGAGGAGCTAACTATGGCTACACCTTC,CASVGPRVSRGANYGYTF
NA,TRBJ2-5,12,TRBV7-9,NA,TGTGCCAGCAGCCCGACTGGGGAGACCCAGTACTTC,CASSPTGETQYF
NA,TRBJ1-6,16,TRBV6-5,TRBD1,TGTGCCAGCAGCCAGGCGAGGACAGGGATTAATTCACCCCTCCACTTT,CASSQARTGINSPLHF
few,TRBJ2-3,15,TRBV6-2/TRBV6-3,TRBD2,TGTGCCAGCAGTCCCGGACTAGCTCGGACAGATACGCAGTATTTT,CASSPGLARTDTQYF
few,TRBJ2-7,13,TRBV27,NA,TGTGCCAGCAGTTTTGTGGACTCCTACGAGCAGTACTTC,CASSFVDSYEQYF
NA,TRBJ2-5,15,TRBV7-3,NA,TGTGCCAGCAGCTTAATGGGGGAAGGCCAAGAGACCCAGTACTTC,CASSLMGEGQETQYF
few,TRBJ2-5,15,TRBV7-8,TRBD2,TGTGCCAGCAGCTCTGGGACTATCGGGCAGGAGACCCAGTACTTC,CASSSGTIGQETQYF
NA,TRBJ1-2,16,TRBV27,TRBD1,TGTGCCAGCAGTCTCCTGACAGGGGGCAGGAACTATGGCTACACCTTC,CASSLLTGGRNYGYTF
many,TRBJ1-2,14,TRBV4-1,NA,TGCGCCAGCAGCTCAACCGGTTTAAACTATGGCTACACCTTC,CASSSTGLNYGYTF
few,TRBJ1-1,13,TRBV28,TRBD1,TGTGCCAGCAGCCAGACAGGGAATCCTGAAGCTTTCTTT,CASSQTGNPEAFF